This T cell receptor (beta chain) was found in a study of blood T cell repertoires in COVID-19. Here immunoSEQ multiplex PCR was the method, and the copy in TCRdb shows in-frame clones only, minus some. The repertoire has about 210,000 clones, 70% to 90% of them found once; the top ten carry approximately 8.7%. Individuals aged roughly 18 to 95 years were recruited from approximately 24 US areas. Participants reported their clinical history, and cohort assignment relied on those reports. Two consecutive negative NP/OP PCR tests, clearance, or resolved symptoms defined Cohort 3 recovery. The source of this sequence is a man aged 35 to 55 who had recovered from COVID-19. The sample was PBMCs or T cells enriched from blood (not recorded which).

The CDR3 loop reads CAWSVQANSPLHF. CDR3 coding DNA: TGTGCCTGGAGTGTACAGGCGAATTCACCCCTCCACTTT. V gene TRBV30 combines with J gene TRBJ1-6; D may be TRBD1 (5 bases). The CDR3 length is 13 residues. Germline V lookup: CDR1 GTSNPN, CDR2 SVGIG (reference sequence). V lost 0 bases and J 7 bases, leaving 7 bases between the germline ends.